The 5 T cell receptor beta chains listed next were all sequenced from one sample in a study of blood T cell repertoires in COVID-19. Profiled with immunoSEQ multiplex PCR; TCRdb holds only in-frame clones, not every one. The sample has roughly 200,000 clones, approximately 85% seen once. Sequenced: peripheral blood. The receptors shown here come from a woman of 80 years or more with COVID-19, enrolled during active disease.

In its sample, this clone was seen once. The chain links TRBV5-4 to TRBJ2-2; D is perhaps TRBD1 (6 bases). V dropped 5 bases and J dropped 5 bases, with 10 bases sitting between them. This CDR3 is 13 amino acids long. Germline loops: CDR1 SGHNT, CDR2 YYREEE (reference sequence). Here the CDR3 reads CASSLDRTGELFF. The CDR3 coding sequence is TGTGCCAGCAGTCTGGACAGAACCGGGGAGCTGTTTTTT.

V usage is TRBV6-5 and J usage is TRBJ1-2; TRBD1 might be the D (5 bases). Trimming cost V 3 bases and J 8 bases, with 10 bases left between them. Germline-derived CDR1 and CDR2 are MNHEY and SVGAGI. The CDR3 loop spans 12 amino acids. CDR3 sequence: CASSYRGSGYTF. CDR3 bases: TGTGCCAGCAGTTATAGGGGTTCCGGCTACACCTTC.

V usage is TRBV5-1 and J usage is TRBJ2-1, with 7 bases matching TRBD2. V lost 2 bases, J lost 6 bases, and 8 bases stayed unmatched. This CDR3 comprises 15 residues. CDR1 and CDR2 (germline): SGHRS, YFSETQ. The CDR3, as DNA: TGCGCCAGCAGCTTTTCTAGCGGAGTTGGCAATGAGCAGTTCTTC. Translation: CASSFSSGVGNEQFF.

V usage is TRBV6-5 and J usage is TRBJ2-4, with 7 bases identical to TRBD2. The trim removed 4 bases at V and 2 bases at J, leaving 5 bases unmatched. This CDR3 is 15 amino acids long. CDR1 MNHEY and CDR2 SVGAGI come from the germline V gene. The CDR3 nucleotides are TGTGCCAGCAGTTCTCCCGGGGGGTCCAAAAACATTCAGTACTTC. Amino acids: CASSSPGGSKNIQYF.

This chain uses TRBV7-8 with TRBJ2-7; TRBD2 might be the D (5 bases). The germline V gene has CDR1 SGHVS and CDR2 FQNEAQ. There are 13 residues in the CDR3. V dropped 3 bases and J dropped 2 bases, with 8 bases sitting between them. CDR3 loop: CASSLTIAYEQYF. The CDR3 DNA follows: TGTGCCAGCAGCTTGACTATCGCCTACGAGCAGTACTTC. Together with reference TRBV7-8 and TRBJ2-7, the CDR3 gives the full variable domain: GAGVSQSPRYKVAKRGQDVALRCDPISGHVSLFWYQQALGQGPEFLTYFQNEAQLDKSGLPSDRFFAERPEGSVSTLKIQRTQQEDSAVYLCASSLTIAYEQYFGPGTRLTVT.